This record looks at one T cell receptor (beta chain) sequence and its context. Its specificity is unknown. The PCR had 60 Vbeta and 13 Jbeta primers. Assay used: immunoSEQ multiplex PCR; TCRdb lists only in-frame clones, some missing. Here the sample spans 120,000 to 150,000 clones, around 79% being singletons. The sample originates from a study of cytomegalovirus exposure and HLA in healthy donors. Study-wide points: Across donors, sequencing depth was assumed by presence/absence analyses to be roughly uniform. Versus the approximately 670-donor mean, an Asian-associated ancestry cluster reportedly showed fewer N-insertions in a later analysis. In a later analysis, specific HLA alleles were associated with 15,000 to 20,000 TCR beta sequences at a 0.05 false discovery rate.

The CDR3 sequence is 15 residues long. V lost 0 bases and J lost 14, with 20 bases in between. The germline V gene has CDR1 SGHDT and CDR2 YYEEEE. The clonotype was recovered from a man younger than 45 in good health and CMV-seropositive. The chain links TRBV5-6 to TRBJ1-4; the D gene is possibly TRBD1 (6 bases). The sample consisted of PBMCs. CDR3 in amino acids: CASSLGGGREVGLFF. The CDR3 DNA reads TGTGCCAGCAGCTTGGGGGGGGGCAGAGAGGTTGGGCTGTTTTTT. The full variable domain, with the rest looked up from reference TRBV5-6 and TRBJ1-4, is DAGVTQSPTHLIKTRGQQVTLRCSPKSGHDTVSWYQQALGQGPQFIFQYYEEEERQRGNFPDRFSGHQFPNYSSELNVNALLLGDSALYLCASSLGGGREVGLFFGSGTQLSVL.